These 30 T cell receptor beta chains originate from one sample sequenced in a study of cytomegalovirus exposure and HLA in healthy donors. The PCR had 60 Vbeta and 13 Jbeta primers. Here immunoSEQ multiplex PCR was the method, and the copy in TCRdb shows in-frame clones only, minus some. The repertoire holds 110,000 or so clones, 70% to 85% seen once, with about a tenth in the top ten. Specimen: PBMCs. Receptors were obtained from a man aged 35 to 55 in good health and CMV-seropositive.

The chain recombines TRBV18 with TRBJ1-1; D not certain. Germline assignment: CDR1 KGHSH and CDR2 LQKENI. V was cut by 3 bases and J by 9 bases, with 8 bases left in between. The CDR3 has 11 amino acids. CDR3 amino acids: CASSPRDQAFF. CDR3 coding DNA: TGTGCCAGCTCACCCCGGGATCAAGCTTTCTTT.

In this sample, this clone turned up once. The chain recombines TRBV18 with TRBJ1-6; TRBD1 aligns across 8 bases. CDR1 is KGHSH, CDR2 LQKENI, per germline. J was trimmed by 4 bases and V by 6 bases; bases with no gene match: 5. The CDR3 sequence is 15 residues long. The DNA for the CDR3 is TGTGCCAGCTCCGGGCAGGGGGCTTATAATTCACCCCTCCACTTT. Translation gives CASSGQGAYNSPLHF.

The chain couples TRBV7-9 to TRBJ1-5; 8 nucleotides agree with TRBD1. V trimming: 5 bases; J trimming: 6 bases; junction bases outside the gene matches: 6. Germline CDR1 and CDR2: SEHNR and FQNEAQ (reference sequence). The CDR3 sequence is 14 residues long. In DNA form, the CDR3 reads TGTGCCAGCAGCCGCGGACAGGGAAGTCAGCCCCAGCATTTT. This gives the protein CASSRGQGSQPQHF. Drawing the rest from reference TRBV7-9 and TRBJ1-5, the complete variable domain is DTGVSQNPRHKITKRGQNVTFRCDPISEHNRLYWYRQTLGQGPEFLTYFQNEAQLEKSRLLSDRFSAERPKGSFSTLEIQRTEQGDSAMYLCASSRGQGSQPQHFGDGTRLSIL.

The chain couples TRBV11-1 to TRBJ2-7; D is perhaps TRBD2 (5 bases). This CDR3 contains 13 residues. The V end was cut by 1 base, the J end by 5 bases, with 9 bases between. CDR1 and CDR2 from the germline V gene are SGHAT and FQDESV (reference sequence). The CDR3 here is CASSLGGFNEQYF. DNA for the CDR3: TGTGCCAGCAGCTTAGGCGGGTTCAACGAGCAGTACTTC.

The chain employs TRBV27 and TRBJ1-1, with D possibly TRBD1 on 6 matching bases. The CDR3 sequence is 15 residues long. Germline V gene lookup returns CDR1 MNHEY and CDR2 SMNVEV (reference sequence). Trimming pared 3 bases from V and 4 bases from J, leaving 15 bases between. For the CDR3, the DNA is TGTGCCAGCAGTTTGGGAGGGGGGCTCGGCACTGAAGCTTTCTTT. It translates to CASSLGGGLGTEAFF.

This clone turned up a few times. This chain uses TRBV29-1 with TRBJ2-7; tentative D call: TRBD1 (5 bases). This CDR3 is 13 amino acids long. V dropped 7 bases and J dropped 5 bases, with 18 bases sitting between them. Per the germline V gene, CDR1 is SQVTM and CDR2 is ANQGSEA. For the CDR3, the DNA is TGCAGCGCAGGAAGGGGATTAACGAACGAGCAGTACTTC. This sequence encodes CSAGRGLTNEQYF.

The V and J genes are TRBV6-4 and TRBJ2-1; possible D gene TRBD2, 5 bases. The V and J ends lost 6 bases and 0 bases respectively, with 15 bases between them. The length of the CDR3 is 16 residues. Germline CDR1 MRHNA, CDR2 SNTAGT. The CDR3 loop reads CASSQLAGYSYNEQFF. CDR3 DNA sequence: TGTGCCAGCAGCCAGCTCGCGGGCTACTCCTACAATGAGCAGTTCTTC.

The CDR3 DNA reads as TGTGCCAGCAGCTTATCGGCGGGGTCACATGATACGCAGTATTTT. It yields the protein CASSLSAGSHDTQYF. The rearrangement joins TRBV7-6 to TRBJ2-3; TRBD2 is a possible D gene (6 bases). The germline V and J ends were trimmed by 2 bases and 6 bases, with 15 bases remaining between them. The CDR3 length is 15 residues. The germline CDR1 and CDR2 sequences are SGHVS and FNYEAQ. Supplemented by reference TRBV7-6 and TRBJ2-3, the full variable domain reads GAGVSQSPRYKVTKRGQDVALRCDPISGHVSLYWYRQALGQGPEFLTYFNYEAQQDKSGLPNDRFSAERPEGSISTLTIQRTEQRDSAMYRCASSLSAGSHDTQYFGPGTRLTVL.

V usage is TRBV7-2 and J usage is TRBJ2-5; no firm D call. This CDR3 contains 14 residues. Germline-derived CDR1 and CDR2 are SGHTA and FQGNSA. V shed 7 bases and J shed 5 bases, with 17 bases lying between them. CDR3 amino acids: CASTRTNKVETQYF. DNA for the CDR3: TGTGCCAGCACCAGAACTAATAAGGTGGAGACCCAGTACTTC. The full variable domain, with the rest looked up from reference TRBV7-2 and TRBJ2-5, is GAGVSQSPSNKVTEKGKDVELRCDPISGHTALYWYRQSLGQGLEFLIYFQGNSAPDKSGLPSDRFSAERTGGSVSTLTIQRTQQEDSAVYLCASTRTNKVETQYFGPGTRLLVL.

The sample holds a few counts of this clone. This chain connects TRBV11-1 to TRBJ2-2; the match to TRBD1 covers 7 bases. Trimming removed 8 bases from V and 7 bases from J; junction bases left unmatched: 16. CDR3 length: 16 amino acids. Germline V gene lookup returns CDR1 SGHAT and CDR2 FQDESV (reference sequence). In DNA form, the CDR3 reads TGTGCCAGCGGCCCGAGGGGGCGAGGGCTAGGCGGGGAGCTGTTTTTT. Its translation is CASGPRGRGLGGELFF.

A word on this clone: A junction boundary mismatches the germline segment, possibly from a read error. The V call is TRBV7-9, the J call TRBJ2-5, with 11 bases fitting TRBD1. The CDR3 spans 15 residues. In germline, CDR1 is SEHNR, CDR2 FQNEAQ (reference sequence). For the CDR3, the DNA is TGTTCCAGCAGCTTGGACAGGGGGCCGGTAGAGACCCAGTACTTC. This codes for CSSSLDRGPVETQYF. The full variable domain, rest sourced from reference TRBV7-9 and TRBJ2-5, is DTGVSQNPRHKITKRGQNVTFRCDPISEHNRLYWYRQTLGQGPEFLTYFQNEAQLEKSRLLSDRFSAERPKGSFSTLEIQRTEQGDSAMYLCSSSLDRGPVETQYFGPGTRLLVL.

The CDR3 DNA follows: TGTGCCAGCAGCTCGACTAGTTTCACCGGGGAGCTGTTTTTT. Its protein product is CASSSTSFTGELFF. The chain is built from TRBV7-3 and TRBJ2-2, with D tentatively TRBD2 (6 bases). Germline loops: CDR1 SGHTA, CDR2 FQGTGA. CDR3 length: 14 residues. V was cut by 4 bases and J by 4 bases, with 10 bases left in between.

This clone came up a few times. V is TRBV7-9 and J is TRBJ1-1; D gene uncertain. Trimming removed 5 bases at V and 0 bases at J, with 16 bases between. This CDR3 has 16 amino acids. Germline V gene data show CDR1 as SEHNR and CDR2 as FQNEAQ (reference sequence). The CDR3 region has the DNA TGTGCCAGCAGCCGAGGACGGGGAAACATGAACACTGAAGCTTTCTTT. Protein product: CASSRGRGNMNTEAFF.

The rearrangement joins TRBV28 to TRBJ1-6; a possible D gene is TRBD1 (5 bases). The V end lost 4 bases, the J end lost 10 bases, and 17 bases lay between the germline ends. The germline V gene has CDR1 MDHEN and CDR2 SYDVKM. CDR3 length equals 15 residues. The CDR3 nucleotides read TGTGCCAGCAGTTACCGACAGTTAACGAACTCACCCCTCCACTTT. Translating it yields CASSYRQLTNSPLHF.

The V call is TRBV6-1, the J call TRBJ1-5; TRBD1 might be the D (6 bases). The CDR3 extends over 13 amino acids. The V end lost 6 bases, the J end lost 4 bases, and 10 bases lay between the germline ends. Germline V gene data show CDR1 as MNHNS and CDR2 as SASEGT. The CDR3 loop reads CASSNRENQPQHF. The CDR3 DNA reads TGTGCCAGCAGCAACAGGGAGAATCAGCCCCAGCATTTT.

The chain couples TRBV7-2 to TRBJ2-7; D remains ambiguous. The CDR3 is 12 residues long. From germline, CDR1 is SGHTA and CDR2 FQGNSA. With 5 bases removed from V and 3 bases from J, the gap between germline ends came to 8 bases. CDR3 sequence reads: CASSLSLYEQYF. Written as DNA, the CDR3 is TGTGCCAGCAGCCTTTCCCTCTACGAGCAGTACTTC.

The V and J genes are TRBV25-1 and TRBJ2-5; 11 nucleotides match TRBD1. The length of the CDR3 is 13 residues. Losses at the gene ends were 7 bases for V and 13 bases for J; bases not matched to a gene: 11. The germline gives CDR1 MGHDK, CDR2 SYGVNS. The CDR3 loop is CASTDRGRGRAYF. In DNA, the CDR3 is TGTGCCAGCACGGACAGGGGGCGCGGGCGTGCGTACTTC.

The chain employs TRBV18 and TRBJ1-5; the D is unclear. This CDR3 is 13 amino acids long. Trimming took 8 bases from V and 6 from J, leaving 14 bases between them. Germline assignment: CDR1 KGHSH and CDR2 LQKENI. The CDR3 is CASQNTEGQPQHF. CDR3 bases: TGTGCCAGCCAAAACACAGAGGGTCAGCCCCAGCATTTT.

The chain couples TRBV14 to TRBJ1-1; 8 bases are a match to TRBD1. The CDR3 consists of 14 residues. Germline V gene data show CDR1 as SGHDN and CDR2 as FVKESK. The J segment lost 5 bases and the V segment lost 2 bases, leaving 4 bases of the junction unmatched. CDR3 nucleotides: TGTGCCAGCAGCCAAAGGACAGGGAGGACTGAAGCTTTCTTT. Translated, it gives CASSQRTGRTEAFF.

The chain employs TRBV5-1 and TRBJ1-3; 7 positions match TRBD1. Germline V gene lookup returns CDR1 SGHRS and CDR2 YFSETQ. Losses at the gene ends were 4 bases for V and 0 bases for J; bases not matched to a gene: 13. The CDR3 totals 18 residues. The CDR3 loop is CASSPSRDSLSSGNTIYF. In nucleotides, the CDR3 is TGCGCCAGCAGCCCGAGCCGGGACAGCTTAAGCTCTGGAAACACCATATATTTT.

This rearrangement joins TRBV19 to TRBJ2-1; D perhaps matches TRBD1 (6 bases). CDR1 and CDR2 (germline): LNHDA, SQIVND (reference sequence). The CDR3 is 15 residues long. V lost 5 bases to trimming and J lost 7 bases, with 18 bases between them. CDR3 in DNA: TGTGCCAGTAGTCGCGAGACAGGTTTGAGGAATGAGCAGTTCTTC. Translation gives CASSRETGLRNEQFF.

This clone has more than one count but fewer than ten. V gene TRBV5-1 combines with J gene TRBJ2-1, with D perhaps TRBD1 (6 bases). The CDR3 contains 13 residues. V shed 4 bases and J shed 3 bases, with 8 bases lying between them. The V gene's germline CDR1 is SGHRS and CDR2 YFSETQ. CDR3 amino acids: CASSPGHYNEQFF. As DNA, the CDR3 is TGCGCCAGCAGCCCGGGACACTACAATGAGCAGTTCTTC.

This clone occurred once. The chain has TRBV15 and TRBJ1-4; no clear D gene. Trimming shortened V by 3 bases and J by 0 bases, and 20 bases separated the two germline ends. The CDR3 loop spans 19 amino acids. Germline V gene lookup returns CDR1 LNHNV and CDR2 YYDKDF (reference sequence). The CDR3 DNA is TGTGCCACCAGCAGTTATGGTGGGGTAGGGAGTGCAACTAATGAAAAACTGTTTTTT. Protein sequence: CATSSYGGVGSATNEKLFF.

This clone turned up a few times. The chain links TRBV23-1 to TRBJ2-4; tentative D call: TRBD2 (6 bases). TRBV23-1 is marked as an open reading frame, function uncertain. The CDR3 is 14 residues long. The ends were cut back, 2 bases at V and 8 bases at J, with 13 bases in the middle. The CDR3 DNA follows: TGCGCCAGCAGTCAAGGTGGCAGGGAGGACATTCAGTACTTC. It translates to CASSQGGREDIQYF.

This sequence joins TRBV2 and TRBJ2-7; 8 nucleotides align to TRBD2. V lost 6 bases to trimming and J lost 13 bases; unmatched junction nucleotides: 5. The CDR3 totals 10 residues. CDR1 and CDR2 (germline): SNHLY, FYNNEI. CDR3 protein: CASSQGLVYF. CDR3 nucleotides: TGTGCCAGCAGCCAGGGACTAGTATACTTC.

The V call is TRBV28, the J call TRBJ2-7, with D maybe TRBD1 (5 bases). V lost 3 bases to trimming and J lost 2 bases, with 8 bases between them. Germline CDR1 reads MDHEN; CDR2 reads SYDVKM. The CDR3 runs 13 residues. CDR3 nucleotides: TGTGCCAGCAGTTTCGACAGTCCCTACGAGCAGTACTTC. Translating it yields CASSFDSPYEQYF.

The J gene is TRBJ1-2, the V gene TRBV28; the match to TRBD1 covers 7 bases. The J segment lost 5 bases and the V segment lost 5 bases, leaving 5 bases of the junction unmatched. Per germline, CDR1 MDHEN and CDR2 SYDVKM. The CDR3 is 13 residues long. The DNA for the CDR3 is TGTGCCAGCAGTCCTCAGGGGGGTTATGGCTACACCTTC. Translating gives CASSPQGGYGYTF.

The chain recombines TRBV7-8 with TRBJ1-3; D gene uncertain. Trimming pared 1 base from V and 2 bases from J, leaving 15 bases between. Germline V gene lookup returns CDR1 SGHVS and CDR2 FQNEAQ. The CDR3 extends over 17 amino acids. Here the CDR3 reads CASSLEPRGFAGNTIYF. For the CDR3, the DNA is TGTGCCAGCAGCTTAGAACCCCGAGGGTTTGCTGGAAACACCATATATTTT. Based on the CDR3 plus reference TRBV7-8 and TRBJ1-3, the full variable domain is GAGVSQSPRYKVAKRGQDVALRCDPISGHVSLFWYQQALGQGPEFLTYFQNEAQLDKSGLPSDRFFAERPEGSVSTLKIQRTQQEDSAVYLCASSLEPRGFAGNTIYFGEGSWLTVV.

The rearrangement uses TRBV18 and TRBJ2-3; D is uncertain. This CDR3 region has 16 residues. V was clipped by 1 base and J by 0 bases, with 11 bases between them. Per the germline V gene, CDR1 is KGHSH and CDR2 is LQKENI. This CDR3 is CASSPLGGTSTDTQYF. DNA of the CDR3: TGTGCCAGCTCACCACTTGGTGGCACGAGCACAGATACGCAGTATTTT.

The genes are TRBV6-1 and TRBJ2-3, with TRBD2 identical over 9 bases. Germline lookup yields CDR1 MNHNS and CDR2 SASEGT. With V trimmed by 4 bases and J by 0 bases, 8 bases remained unmatched. This CDR3 is 17 amino acids long. The DNA for the CDR3 is TGTGCCAGCAGTGTTCTAGCGGGGTACCTTAGCACAGATACGCAGTATTTT. This encodes CASSVLAGYLSTDTQYF.